The present T cell receptor (beta chain) was sequenced within a study of cytomegalovirus exposure and HLA in healthy donors. Study-wide findings and caveats: CMV serostatus was the sole immune exposure information available.

In the PCR, 60 Vbeta and 13 Jbeta primers were used. Data came from immunoSEQ multiplex PCR; TCRdb stores just in-frame clones and leaves some out. The table records under 75,000 clones, 80% to 90% of them present only once. J was trimmed by 4 bases and V by 1 base; bases with no gene match: 8. CDR1 and CDR2 from the germline V gene are SGHNT and YYREEE (reference sequence). This CDR3 is built from 16 residues. Regarding this clone: What it binds is unknown.

The sample comprised PBMCs. V gene TRBV5-4 combines with J gene TRBJ2-5; TRBD1 aligns across 9 bases. This TCR was recovered from a woman in her 30s in good health and CMV-seronegative. This chain's CDR3 is CASSLSGQGIGETQYF. Written as DNA, the CDR3 is TGTGCCAGCAGCTTGTCTGGACAGGGGATTGGAGAGACCCAGTACTTC.